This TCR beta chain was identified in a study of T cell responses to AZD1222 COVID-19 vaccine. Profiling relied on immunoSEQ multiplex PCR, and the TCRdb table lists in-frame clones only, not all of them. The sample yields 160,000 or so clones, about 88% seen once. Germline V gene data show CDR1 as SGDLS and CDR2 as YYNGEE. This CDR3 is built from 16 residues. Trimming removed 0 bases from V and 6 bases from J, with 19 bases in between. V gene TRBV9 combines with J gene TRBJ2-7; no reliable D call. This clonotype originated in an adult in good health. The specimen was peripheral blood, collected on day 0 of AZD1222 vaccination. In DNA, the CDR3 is TGTGCCAGCAGCGTAGCTGCGGCCTCAGCACAGTCCGAGCAGTACTTC. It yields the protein CASSVAAASAQSEQYF.